The 19 T cell receptor beta chains below come from one sample, sequenced in a study of blood T cell repertoires in COVID-19. Assay: immunoSEQ multiplex PCR; the TCRdb copy retains only in-frame clones and omits some. The repertoire holds approximately 330,000 clones, roughly 89% seen once, with roughly a tenth in the top ten. Sequenced material: PBMCs or T cells enriched from blood (not recorded which). The receptors stem from a woman aged 30 to 39 who had recovered from COVID-19.

This clone occurred once. For the CDR3, the DNA is TGTGCCAGTAGTATAGATCCTCAGGCCAATCTCTACAATGAGCAGTTCTTC. It yields the protein CASSIDPQANLYNEQFF. V and J are TRBV19 and TRBJ2-1; the D is unclear. The CDR3 runs 17 residues. V was trimmed by 0 bases and J by 3 bases, leaving 15 bases between them. Germline values: CDR1 LNHDA, CDR2 SQIVND (reference sequence).

This rearrangement joins TRBV7-2 to TRBJ2-7; 8 nucleotides align to TRBD2. The CDR3 covers 16 residues. The germline gives CDR1 SGHTA, CDR2 FQGNSA. V was pared by 1 base and J by 3 bases, with 8 bases of the junction left unmatched. CDR3 residues: CASSLVASGSYYEQYF. CDR3 DNA: TGTGCCAGCAGCTTAGTAGCTAGCGGGTCCTACTACGAGCAGTACTTC.

This sequence joins TRBV5-1 and TRBJ2-7, with D possibly matching TRBD1 (6 bases). V was clipped by 0 bases and J by 4 bases, with 14 bases between them. Germline V gene sequence: CDR1 SGHRS, CDR2 YFSETQ. The CDR3 is 15 amino acids. The CDR3: CASSLVLDSGYEQYF. CDR3 coding DNA: TGCGCCAGCAGCTTGGTTTTGGACAGTGGGTACGAGCAGTACTTC.

The rearrangement joins TRBV18 to TRBJ2-1; a weak D match, TRBD2 (6 bases). The CDR3 totals 19 residues. CDR1 and CDR2 (germline): KGHSH, LQKENI. Trimming left V 0 bases short and J 8 bases short, with 26 bases between. The CDR3 here is CASSPPGSGIPLTLDEQFF. DNA of the CDR3: TGTGCCAGCTCACCACCGGGTAGCGGAATACCCCTCACTTTGGATGAGCAGTTCTTC.

This clone occurred many times. The chain uses TRBV28 and TRBJ2-7; D is uncertain. The germline CDR1 and CDR2 sequences are MDHEN and SYDVKM. The CDR3 is 13 residues long. V was clipped by 7 bases and J by 5 bases, with 15 bases between them. The CDR3 nucleotides are TGTGCCAGCACCGCTCGGGTAAGCGACGAGCAGTACTTC. It codes for CASTARVSDEQYF.

CDR3 residues: CASSPPGLAGVREQFF. DNA for the CDR3: TGTGCCAGCAGCCCCCCGGGACTAGCGGGAGTAAGGGAGCAGTTCTTC. The chain uses TRBV5-4 and TRBJ2-1; 14 bases align to TRBD2. CDR1 and CDR2 from the germline V gene are SGHNT and YYREEE (reference sequence). The CDR3 consists of 16 residues. V dropped 4 bases and J dropped 10; count of bases not matched to a gene: 10. The full variable domain, rest sourced from reference TRBV5-4 and TRBJ2-1, is ETGVTQSPTHLIKTRGQQVTLRCSSQSGHNTVSWYQQALGQGPQFIFQYYREEENGRGNFPPRFSGLQFPNYSSELNVNALELDDSALYLCASSPPGLAGVREQFFGPGTRLTVL.

This chain joins TRBV5-1 and TRBJ2-1, with 11 bases aligning to TRBD2. The germline CDR1 and CDR2 sequences are SGHRS and YFSETQ. J lost 1 base, V lost 0 bases, and 6 bases had no gene match. The CDR3 spans 18 residues. DNA of the CDR3: TGCGCCAGCAGCTTGGCTACTAGCGGGAGTAGGTCCTACAATGAGCAGTTCTTC. It yields the protein CASSLATSGSRSYNEQFF.

This chain links TRBV28 with TRBJ1-3, with TRBD1 matching 11 bases. Unmatched junction bases numbered 15, after V lost 8 bases and J lost 0 bases. The germline V gene encodes CDR1 MDHEN and CDR2 SYDVKM. The CDR3 has 19 amino acids. The CDR3 loop reads CASSARGRTGGYSGNTIYF. In nucleotides, the CDR3 is TGTGCCAGCTCAGCCCGGGGAAGGACAGGGGGCTACTCTGGAAACACCATATATTTT. The full variable domain, rest sourced from reference TRBV28 and TRBJ1-3, is DVKVTQSSRYLVKRTGEKVFLECVQDMDHENMFWYRQDPGLGLRLIYFSYDVKMKEKGDIPEGYSVSREKKERFSLILESASTNQTSMYLCASSARGRTGGYSGNTIYFGEGSWLTVV.

The chain joins TRBV6-5 to TRBJ2-1; possible D gene TRBD2, 5 bases. Germline CDR1 is MNHEY and CDR2 is SVGAGI. CDR3 length: 12 residues. Trimming stripped 6 bases from V and 8 bases from J, with 11 bases between. This CDR3 is CASRRVRDEQFF. For the CDR3, the DNA is TGTGCCAGCAGGCGTGTGAGGGATGAGCAGTTCTTC.

This chain connects TRBV7-2 to TRBJ2-5; 8 bases are a match to TRBD1. The CDR3 sequence is 17 residues long. Germline CDR1 reads SGHTA; CDR2 reads FQGNSA. The V and J ends lost 5 bases and 1 base, in that order; junction bases with no gene match: 12. The CDR3 region is CASSARARGRGQETQYF. CDR3 bases: TGTGCCAGCAGCGCTCGCGCCAGGGGGCGTGGCCAAGAGACCCAGTACTTC.

There are a few counts of this clone. The chain joins TRBV18 to TRBJ1-1, with D possibly TRBD1 on 6 matching bases. The CDR3 runs to 13 residues. The V gene lost 3 bases and the J gene lost 6 bases, with 11 bases spanning the gap. The V gene's germline CDR1 is KGHSH and CDR2 LQKENI. The CDR3 DNA follows: TGTGCCAGCTCACCGCAGGGGTCCGCTGAAGCTTTCTTT. Translation: CASSPQGSAEAFF.

The V and J genes are TRBV30 and TRBJ2-1; D gene unclear. The CDR3 has 14 residues. Germline-derived CDR1 and CDR2 are GTSNPN and SVGIG (reference sequence). The V gene lost 4 bases and the J gene lost 0 bases, with 10 bases spanning the gap. CDR3 loop: CAWTISNSYNEQFF. DNA for the CDR3: TGTGCCTGGACTATTTCCAACTCCTACAATGAGCAGTTCTTC.

The rearrangement uses TRBV19 and TRBJ2-3; 14 nucleotides line up with TRBD2. The CDR3 length is 16 residues. CDR1 LNHDA and CDR2 SQIVND come from the germline V gene (reference sequence). With V trimmed by 5 bases and J by 4 bases, 5 bases remained unmatched. The CDR3: CASSPGTSGRSDTQYF. Written as DNA, the CDR3 is TGTGCCAGTAGTCCAGGGACTAGCGGGAGATCAGATACGCAGTATTTT.

The chain links TRBV5-4 to TRBJ2-5, with D possibly being TRBD1 (6 bases). The CDR3 is made up of 17 amino acids. The germline V gene encodes CDR1 SGHNT and CDR2 YYREEE (reference sequence). Trimming removed 0 bases at V and 0 bases at J, with 15 bases between. The CDR3, as DNA: TGTGCCAGCAGCTTGGCCGCCCAGGGGATGTACCAAGAGACCCAGTACTTC. It yields the protein CASSLAAQGMYQETQYF. The entire variable domain, with the rest obtained from reference TRBV5-4 and TRBJ2-5, is as follows: ETGVTQSPTHLIKTRGQQVTLRCSSQSGHNTVSWYQQALGQGPQFIFQYYREEENGRGNFPPRFSGLQFPNYSSELNVNALELDDSALYLCASSLAAQGMYQETQYFGPGTRLLVL.

A few counts support this clone. J is TRBJ1-2 and V is TRBV7-9; 9 bases align to TRBD1. V was clipped by 5 bases and J by 7 bases; unmatched bases: 8. The CDR3 sequence is 14 residues long. The V gene's germline CDR1 is SEHNR and CDR2 FQNEAQ (reference sequence). Here the CDR3 DNA reads TGTGCCAGCAGCCCACAGGGGGCAGTTGGTGGCTACACCTTC. Translating it yields CASSPQGAVGGYTF.

The chain employs TRBV12-5 and TRBJ1-1; TRBD1 matches at 11 bases. V lost 5 bases to trimming and J lost 1 base; unmatched junction nucleotides: 9. Germline V lookup: CDR1 LGHNT, CDR2 FRNRAP. The CDR3 sequence is 17 residues long. The CDR3 here is CASGSRRDRGSNTEAFF. CDR3 sequence (DNA): TGTGCTAGTGGTAGCCGCCGGGACAGGGGGTCGAACACTGAAGCTTTCTTT. Variable domain in full (rest from reference TRBV12-5 and TRBJ1-1): DARVTQTPRHKVTEMGQEVTMRCQPILGHNTVFWYRQTMMQGLELLAYFRNRAPLDDSGMPKDRFSAEMPDATLATLKIQPSEPRDSAVYFCASGSRRDRGSNTEAFFGQGTRLTVV.

V and J are TRBV6-1 and TRBJ1-1, with D unresolved. V was pared by 3 bases and J by 0 bases, with 8 bases between. The CDR3 is made up of 14 amino acids. Germline CDR1 reads MNHNS; CDR2 reads SASEGT. In nucleotides, the CDR3 is TGTGCCAGCAGTGAGGAGGTGATGAACACTGAAGCTTTCTTT. It translates to CASSEEVMNTEAFF.

The chain combines TRBV27 with TRBJ2-7; perhaps TRBD2 as D (6 bases). Germline V gene data show CDR1 as MNHEY and CDR2 as SMNVEV (reference sequence). V was clipped by 6 bases and J by 0 bases, with 15 bases between them. The CDR3 length is 15 residues. CDR3 nucleotides: TGTGCCAGCAGCCCGCTTGGCGGGGCCTCCTACGAGCAGTACTTC. The encoded protein is CASSPLGGASYEQYF.

The chain couples TRBV19 to TRBJ2-2; tentatively, D is TRBD1 (6 bases). Germline V CDR1 and CDR2: LNHDA, SQIVND (reference sequence). The V and J ends lost 3 bases and 0 bases respectively, with 20 bases between them. The CDR3 runs 19 residues. The CDR3 DNA reads as TGTGCCAGTAGTATCACACACGTAGACAGGACCCCGAACACCGGGGAGCTGTTTTTT. This encodes CASSITHVDRTPNTGELFF.